The 21 T cell receptor beta chains in this list originate from one sample, sequenced in a study of T cells in Graves' hyperthyroidism and ophthalmopathy. Authors of the study amplified TCR beta CDR3 regions from RNA transcripts. The HTBI set primed first-round TCR CDR3 RT-PCR. Using its own MiXCR run on the multiplex PCR reads, TCRdb lists one record per CDR3 protein. The top ten clones hold about a tenth of a sample with more than 650,000 distinct CDR3 sequences, around 13% of them seen once. Sequenced material: blood. The receptors stem from a woman aged 18-35 years with Graves' hyperthyroidism.

This clonotype was counted only a few times. V and J are TRBV27 and TRBJ1-1; D might be TRBD1 (5 bases). The CDR3 is 12 amino acids. The germline V gene encodes CDR1 MNHEY and CDR2 SMNVEV (reference sequence). V was cut by 6 bases and J by 6 bases, with 11 bases left in between. As DNA, the CDR3 is TGTGCCAGCAGACAGGAAGATTCTGAAGCTTTCTTT. Protein sequence: CASRQEDSEAFF.

This clonotype was counted at least ten times. The chain links TRBV5-5 to TRBJ2-1, with 12 positions matching TRBD2. CDR1 SGHKS and CDR2 YYEKEE come from the germline V gene (reference sequence). This CDR3 is 17 amino acids long. V lost 4 bases, J lost 2 bases, and 7 bases stayed unmatched. The CDR3: CASSPGLAGLAYNEQFF. For the CDR3, the DNA is TGTGCCAGCAGCCCGGGACTAGCGGGCTTAGCCTACAATGAGCAGTTCTTC.

The table lists this clonotype with a few counts. V and J are TRBV29-1 and TRBJ2-7, with 9 bases lining up with TRBD1. Germline V gene lookup returns CDR1 SQVTM and CDR2 ANQGSEA. V dropped 7 bases and J dropped 4; count of bases not matched to a gene: 8. CDR3 length: 13 amino acids. The CDR3 here is CSARTGAAYEQYF. Written as DNA, the CDR3 is TGCAGCGCTCGGACAGGGGCGGCATACGAGCAGTACTTC.

The chain has TRBV7-9 and TRBJ1-1; D remains unclear. The germline V and J ends were trimmed by 1 base and 5 bases, with 11 bases remaining between them. This CDR3 has 14 residues. In germline, CDR1 is SEHNR, CDR2 FQNEAQ (reference sequence). DNA of the CDR3: TGTGCCAGCAGCTTAGAGGCCTCAGGAACTGAAGCTTTCTTT. Translation gives CASSLEASGTEAFF.

This clonotype was seen more than once but under ten times. The rearrangement joins TRBV30 to TRBJ1-6; tentative D call: TRBD1 (5 bases). V was cut by 3 bases and J by 7 bases, with 13 bases left in between. CDR1 is GTSNPN, CDR2 SVGIG, per germline (reference sequence). This CDR3 region has 14 residues. The CDR3, as DNA: TGTGCCTGGAGCGCCGGGACTCAAAATTCACCCCTCCACTTT. Translation: CAWSAGTQNSPLHF.

This clonotype was recorded many times. The V gene is TRBV7-9, the J gene TRBJ1-1; 9 positions agree with TRBD1. CDR3 length: 14 amino acids. With V trimmed by 4 bases and J by 3 bases, 3 bases remained unmatched. Per germline, CDR1 SEHNR and CDR2 FQNEAQ (reference sequence). CDR3 DNA: TGTGCCAGCAGCTCGTGGACAGGGGACACTGAAGCTTTCTTT. Translation: CASSSWTGDTEAFF.

This clonotype has a handful of counts. One end of the junction fails to match germline, which may point to a read error. This chain joins TRBV28 and TRBJ2-7; 9 bases fit TRBD1. Germline lookup yields CDR1 MDHEN and CDR2 SYDVKM. This CDR3 comprises 14 residues. CDR3 DNA: TGTGCCGGCAGTTTGTACAGGGGGCCAACCGAGCAGTACTTC. This codes for CAGSLYRGPTEQYF.

In this sample, this clonotype turned up many times. The rearrangement uses TRBV11-2 and TRBJ2-7; D remains ambiguous. This CDR3 region has 14 residues. Germline assignment: CDR1 SGHAT and CDR2 FQNNGV. The V and J ends lost 1 base and 1 base respectively, with 8 bases between them. In DNA, the CDR3 is TGTGCCAGCAGCTTAGGCCGAGGTTCCTACGAGCAGTACTTC. Residues: CASSLGRGSYEQYF.

J is TRBJ2-6 and V is TRBV4-3, with D possibly being TRBD1 (5 bases). Germline CDR1 LGHNA, CDR2 YSLEER. This CDR3 is 17 amino acids long. Trimming took off 0 bases at V and 3 bases at J, with 12 bases between the two ends. This CDR3 reads CASSQEIPQGGANVLTF. DNA of the CDR3: TGCGCCAGCAGCCAAGAGATCCCTCAGGGTGGGGCCAACGTCCTGACTTTC.

This clonotype was found many times. V gene TRBV5-5 combines with J gene TRBJ2-7; D is perhaps TRBD2 (6 bases). The CDR3 loop spans 14 amino acids. Germline V gives CDR1 SGHKS, CDR2 YYEKEE (reference sequence). V was clipped by 9 bases and J by 2 bases, with 18 bases between them. For the CDR3, the DNA is TGTGCCACCGGCGGGGTTGCCAATACCTACGAGCAGTACTTC. This encodes CATGGVANTYEQYF.

V gene TRBV4-2 combines with J gene TRBJ2-1; TRBD2 matches at 8 bases. This CDR3 has 15 amino acids. From germline, CDR1 is LGHNA and CDR2 YNFKEQ. J was trimmed by 15 bases and V by 0 bases; bases with no gene match: 13. The CDR3 region is CASSQDPRLAPKGFF. CDR3 in DNA: TGTGCCAGCAGCCAAGATCCCAGACTAGCGCCAAAGGGGTTCTTC.

The chain is built from TRBV30 and TRBJ2-1; the D is unclear. This CDR3 is 13 amino acids long. V gave up 5 bases and J gave up 4 bases, with 12 bases separating them. CDR1 and CDR2 (germline): GTSNPN, SVGIG (reference sequence). This chain's CDR3 is CAWLGRAYNEQFF. The CDR3 DNA reads as TGTGCCTGGCTTGGAAGGGCGTACAATGAGCAGTTCTTC.

The chain has TRBV28 and TRBJ2-1, with TRBD1 matching over 9 bases. The CDR3 has 15 residues. Unmatched junction bases numbered 11, after V lost 6 bases and J lost 8 bases. The germline CDR1 and CDR2 sequences are MDHEN and SYDVKM. The CDR3 region is CASRGDRAPRDEQFF. CDR3 in DNA: TGTGCCAGCAGGGGGGACAGGGCCCCGCGGGATGAGCAGTTCTTC. Full variable domain (missing parts from reference TRBV28 and TRBJ2-1): DVKVTQSSRYLVKRTGEKVFLECVQDMDHENMFWYRQDPGLGLRLIYFSYDVKMKEKGDIPEGYSVSREKKERFSLILESASTNQTSMYLCASRGDRAPRDEQFFGPGTRLTVL.

Comments on this clonotype: This clone may be a read error of a much larger clone one base away. The chain links TRBV6-1 to TRBJ2-7, with TRBD2 as a possible D gene (7 bases). The DNA end favors TRBJ2-1, so the J call may be wrong. The CDR3 spans 18 residues. CDR1 is MNHNS and CDR2 is SASEGT in the germline V gene. The CDR3 nucleotides are TGTGCCAGCAGTCATCAGGGACATTTAGCGGGCAGAACCTACGAGCAGTTCTTC. This gives the protein CASSHQGHLAGRTYEQFF.

This clonotype was seen many times. V usage is TRBV2 and J usage is TRBJ2-7; 7 nucleotides align to TRBD1. This CDR3 has 15 amino acids. V lost 0 bases to trimming and J lost 2 bases; unmatched junction nucleotides: 4. The germline gives CDR1 SNHLY, CDR2 FYNNEI. This CDR3 is CASSEAHGTAYEQYF. The CDR3, as DNA: TGTGCCAGCAGTGAAGCCCACGGGACAGCCTACGAGCAGTACTTC. The whole variable domain, remainder taken from reference TRBV2 and TRBJ2-7, is EPEVTQTPSHQVTQMGQEVILRCVPISNHLYFYWYRQILGQKVEFLVSFYNNEISEKSEIFDDQFSVERPDGSNFTLKIRSTKLEDSAMYFCASSEAHGTAYEQYFGPGTRLTVT.

This chain uses TRBV7-9 with TRBJ1-1, with D possibly being TRBD1 (6 bases). The CDR3 is 17 residues long. Germline CDR1 is SEHNR and CDR2 is FQNEAQ (reference sequence). V was shortened by 0 bases and J by 0 bases, with 14 bases between the two germline ends. DNA of the CDR3: TGTGCCAGCAGCTTAGCGAGGCTCGGGGACATGAACACTGAAGCTTTCTTT. Protein: CASSLARLGDMNTEAFF.

The chain employs TRBV6-5 and TRBJ2-5; possibly TRBD2 for D (5 bases). Germline V gives CDR1 MNHEY, CDR2 SVGAGI. Trimming shortened V by 0 bases and J by 5 bases, and 13 bases separated the two germline ends. This CDR3 is built from 15 residues. CDR3 coding DNA: TGTGCCAGCAGTTACTCGTTGCCGGCGGGTGAGACCCAGTACTTC. It specifies CASSYSLPAGETQYF.

The chain links TRBV7-9 to TRBJ2-2; 11 bases match TRBD1. This CDR3 region has 17 residues. Germline assignment: CDR1 SEHNR and CDR2 FQNEAQ (reference sequence). With V trimmed by 5 bases and J by 4 bases, 9 bases remained unmatched. The CDR3 protein is CASSTRTGGAGTGELFF. CDR3 sequence (DNA): TGTGCCAGCAGCACGCGGACAGGGGGCGCGGGCACCGGGGAGCTGTTTTTT.

The chain links TRBV18 to TRBJ1-1; 9 positions agree with TRBD1. V was pared by 3 bases and J by 4 bases, with 9 bases of the junction left unmatched. Per germline, CDR1 KGHSH and CDR2 LQKENI. There are 16 residues in the CDR3. CDR3: CASSPGPGTGSTEAFF. The CDR3 bases are TGTGCCAGCTCACCGGGACCCGGGACAGGGAGCACTGAAGCTTTCTTT.

This clonotype was counted at least ten times. The rearrangement links TRBV5-5 to TRBJ1-4; D may be TRBD1 (5 bases). CDR3 length: 14 residues. V was cut by 8 bases and J by 6 bases, with 17 bases left in between. From germline, CDR1 is SGHKS and CDR2 YYEKEE (reference sequence). The CDR3 DNA is TGTGCCAGTATCCAGGGTGTACCGGATGAAAAACTGTTTTTT. Protein sequence: CASIQGVPDEKLFF.

This clonotype was seen many times. The chain combines TRBV7-9 with TRBJ2-5, with 8 bases identical to TRBD2. The CDR3 contains 16 residues. Germline trimming cut 2 bases from V and 4 bases from J; bases unmatched to any gene: 9. Germline CDR1 is SEHNR and CDR2 is FQNEAQ (reference sequence). CDR3 in amino acids: CASSLRLAGVGETQYF. CDR3 DNA sequence: TGTGCCAGCAGCTTAAGGCTAGCGGGTGTGGGAGAGACCCAGTACTTC.